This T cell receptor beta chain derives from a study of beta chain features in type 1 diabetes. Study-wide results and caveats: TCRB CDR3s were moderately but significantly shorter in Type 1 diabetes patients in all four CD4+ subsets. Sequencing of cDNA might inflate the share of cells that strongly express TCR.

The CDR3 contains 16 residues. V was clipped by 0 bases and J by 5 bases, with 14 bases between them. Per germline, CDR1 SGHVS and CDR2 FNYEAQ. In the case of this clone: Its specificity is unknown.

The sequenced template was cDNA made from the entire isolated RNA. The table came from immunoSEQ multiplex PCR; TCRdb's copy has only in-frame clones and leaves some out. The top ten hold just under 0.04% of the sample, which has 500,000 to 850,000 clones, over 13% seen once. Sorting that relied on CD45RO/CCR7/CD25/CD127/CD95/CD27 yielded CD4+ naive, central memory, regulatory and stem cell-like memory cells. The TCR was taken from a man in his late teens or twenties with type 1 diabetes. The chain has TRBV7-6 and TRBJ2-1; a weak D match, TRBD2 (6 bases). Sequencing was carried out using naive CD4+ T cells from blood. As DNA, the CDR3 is TGTGCCAGCAGCTTAGCGCGAGCGGGCCTTAACAATGAGCAGTTCTTC. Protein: CASSLARAGLNNEQFF. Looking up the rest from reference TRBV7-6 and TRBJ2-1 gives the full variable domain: GAGVSQSPRYKVTKRGQDVALRCDPISGHVSLYWYRQALGQGPEFLTYFNYEAQQDKSGLPNDRFSAERPEGSISTLTIQRTEQRDSAMYRCASSLARAGLNNEQFFGPGTRLTVL.